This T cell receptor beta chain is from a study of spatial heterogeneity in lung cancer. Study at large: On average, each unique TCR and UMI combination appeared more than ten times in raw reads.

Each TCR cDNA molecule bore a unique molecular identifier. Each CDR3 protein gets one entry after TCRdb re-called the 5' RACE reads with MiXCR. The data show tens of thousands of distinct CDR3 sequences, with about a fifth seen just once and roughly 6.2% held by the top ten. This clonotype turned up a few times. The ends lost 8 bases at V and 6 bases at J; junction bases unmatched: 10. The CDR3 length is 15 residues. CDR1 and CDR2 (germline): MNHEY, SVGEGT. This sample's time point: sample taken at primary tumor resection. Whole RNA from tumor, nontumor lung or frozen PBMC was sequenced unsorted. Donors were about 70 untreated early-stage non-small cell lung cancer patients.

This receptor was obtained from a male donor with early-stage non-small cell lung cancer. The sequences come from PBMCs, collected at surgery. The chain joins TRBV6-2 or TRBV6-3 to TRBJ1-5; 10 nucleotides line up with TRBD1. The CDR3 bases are TGTGCCAGCCGACCGGACAGGGGGGCCATTCAGCCCCAGCATTTT. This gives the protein CASRPDRGAIQPQHF.